This T cell receptor beta chain was identified in a study of PD-1 blockade in mismatch repair-deficient tumors. Study-wide background: Patients had about 13 mismatch repair-deficient cancer types and were previously treated and progressing.

Mismatch repair deficiency was confirmed in all patients, by PCR or immunohistochemistry. The TCR-sequenced patients were a few responders to pembrolizumab. Profiled with immunoSEQ multiplex PCR; TCRdb holds only in-frame clones, not every one. The table records tens of thousands of clones, more than 75% of them present only once. Study results and caveats: Tumor-resident clones, often undetectable pretreatment in blood, expanded then contracted after pembrolizumab.

The CDR3 totals 14 residues. The germline gives CDR1 SGHTA, CDR2 FQGNSA. V shed 1 base and J shed 3 bases, with 9 bases lying between them. In its sample, this clone was seen once. The antigen is unknown. The gene calls are TRBV7-2 and TRBJ1-1; D uncertain. Here the sequenced sample was peripheral blood, taken 4 weeks after starting pembrolizumab. The receptor was isolated from an adult with mismatch repair-deficient cancer. Written as DNA, the CDR3 is TGTGCCAGCAGCTTAGGCCCCACCTACACTGAAGCTTTCTTT. Protein sequence: CASSLGPTYTEAFF.